These T cell receptor beta chains were read from a single sample in a study of post-analysis software for immune sequencing data. TCRdb ran MiXCR on the PCR reads and lists one entry per CDR3 protein. The table records 430,000 or so distinct CDR3 sequences, roughly 40% of them present only once. The source material was blood. These TCRs come from a girl aged 2-10 years with multiple sclerosis. CDR3s include the opening cysteine and the closing phenylalanine or tryptophan. Each record gives: D gene, V gene, J gene, clone size, CDR3 protein, CDR3 DNA. The D gene is left open where the match is weak. The listing skips clone size in some rows; elsewhere it reads once, few, many or a size class.

D: .
V: TRBV29-1
J: TRBJ2-3
size: many
CDR3: CSSDGDYEPASTDTQYF
DNA: TGCAGCTCCGACGGTGACTACGAACCCGCTAGCACAGATACGCAGTATTTT

D: .
V: TRBV12-3/TRBV12-4
J: TRBJ2-5
size: .
CDR3: CASRKGVQETQYF
DNA: TGTGCCAGCAGGAAGGGGGTCCAAGAGACCCAGTACTTC

D: TRBD1
V: TRBV29-1
J: TRBJ1-2
size: .
CDR3: CSVVGGTGRHNYGYTF
DNA: TGCAGCGTTGTAGGGGGGACAGGACGTCATAACTATGGCTACACCTTC

D: .
V: TRBV6-6
J: TRBJ2-5
size: .
CDR3: CASRSGTQNRNEQYF
DNA: TGTGCCAGCAGATCCGGGACACAAAATCGGAATGAGCAGTACTTC

D: .
V: TRBV28
J: TRBJ2-7
size: few
CDR3: CASRRDGIYEQYF
DNA: TGTGCCAGCAGAAGGGACGGGATCTACGAGCAGTACTTC

D: .
V: TRBV29-1
J: TRBJ2-1
size: .
CDR3: CSVDLQNPYNEQFF
DNA: TGCAGCGTTGATTTGCAAAACCCCTACAATGAGCAGTTCTTC

D: .
V: TRBV7-9
J: TRBJ2-1
size: .
CDR3: CASSLPRYNEQFF
DNA: TGTGCCAGCAGCCTCCCCCGTTACAATGAGCAGTTCTTC

D: .
V: TRBV5-5
J: TRBJ2-4
size: .
CDR3: CASSFVGSVDDKNIQYF
DNA: TGTGCCAGCAGCTTCGTCGGTAGCGTTGATGACAAAAACATTCAGTACTTC

D: .
V: TRBV12-3/TRBV12-4
J: TRBJ2-7
size: .
CDR3: CASRRDNYEQYF
DNA: TGTGCCAGCAGGCGGGACAACTACGAGCAGTACTTC

D: TRBD2
V: TRBV9
J: TRBJ2-3
size: .
CDR3: CASSDGGTDTQYF
DNA: TGTGCCAGCAGCGACGGGGGGACAGATACGCAGTATTTT

D: .
V: TRBV7-3
J: TRBJ2-3
size: .
CDR3: CASSLTEGATDTQYF
DNA: TGTGCCAGCAGCTTAACGGAGGGGGCGACAGATACGCAGTATTTT

D: .
V: TRBV12-3/TRBV12-4
J: TRBJ2-7
size: few
CDR3: CATSRSAYEQYF
DNA: TGTGCCACCAGTCGCAGCGCCTACGAGCAGTACTTC

D: .
V: TRBV5-1
J: TRBJ2-7
size: .
CDR3: CASSLEGVRNEQYF
DNA: TGCGCCAGCAGCTTGGAGGGGGTAAGGAACGAGCAGTACTTC

D: .
V: TRBV6-5
J: TRBJ2-3
size: .
CDR3: CASSYSTARTDTQYF
DNA: TGTGCCAGCAGTTACTCGACAGCACGCACAGATACGCAGTATTTT

D: .
V: TRBV20-1
J: TRBJ2-4
size: .
CDR3: CSARQGNIQYF
DNA: TGCAGTGCTAGACAGGGGAACATTCAGTACTTC

D: .
V: TRBV20-1
J: TRBJ2-7
size: .
CDR3: CSARDWADRPYEQYF
DNA: TGCAGTGCTAGAGATTGGGCGGACAGACCTTACGAGCAGTACTTC

D: .
V: TRBV4-1
J: TRBJ1-1
size: .
CDR3: CASSQDGYMNTEAFF
DNA: TGCGCCAGCAGCCAAGATGGATACATGAACACTGAAGCTTTCTTT

D: .
V: TRBV11-2
J: TRBJ2-1
size: .
CDR3: CASAHSNEQFF
DNA: TGTGCCAGCGCACACAGCAATGAGCAGTTCTTC

D: .
V: TRBV5-1
J: TRBJ2-1
size: .
CDR3: CASSLEGPVSYNEQFF
DNA: TGCGCCAGCAGCTTGGAAGGGCCAGTTTCCTACAATGAGCAGTTCTTC

D: .
V: TRBV5-6
J: TRBJ2-4
size: .
CDR3: CASSWKARRTGKNIQYF
DNA: TGTGCCAGCAGCTGGAAAGCTAGGCGAACGGGGAAAAACATTCAGTACTTC

D: .
V: TRBV10-3
J: TRBJ2-7
size: few
CDR3: CAISPTGDSYEQYF
DNA: TGTGCCATCAGTCCGACAGGCGACTCCTACGAGCAGTACTTC

D: .
V: TRBV4-1
J: TRBJ2-5
size: .
CDR3: CASSPYREETQYF
DNA: TGCGCCAGCAGCCCATACAGAGAAGAGACCCAGTACTTC

D: TRBD1
V: TRBV7-2
J: TRBJ1-6
size: few
CDR3: CASSSRQGPYSPLHF
DNA: TGTGCCAGCAGCTCGAGACAGGGCCCCTACTCACCCCTCCACTTT

D: .
V: TRBV20-1
J: TRBJ1-1
size: few
CDR3: CSARRVGTEAFF
DNA: TGCAGTGCTAGACGGGTAGGGACTGAAGCTTTCTTT

D: .
V: TRBV7-9
J: TRBJ2-7
size: .
CDR3: CASSLVQGRDEQYF
DNA: TGTGCCAGCAGCTTAGTACAGGGCCGCGACGAGCAGTACTTC

D: TRBD1
V: TRBV28
J: TRBJ2-7
size: .
CDR3: CASSFRRGRSYEQYF
DNA: TGTGCCAGCAGTTTTCGAAGGGGGCGATCCTACGAGCAGTACTTC

D: TRBD1
V: TRBV29-1
J: TRBJ2-7
size: .
CDR3: CSVGQGGSYEQYF
DNA: TGCAGCGTTGGACAGGGGGGTTCCTACGAGCAGTACTTC

D: .
V: TRBV20-1
J: TRBJ2-5
size: few
CDR3: CSSQGTQEETQYF
DNA: TGCAGTTCCCAGGGGACCCAGGAAGAGACCCAGTACTTC

D: .
V: TRBV29-1
J: TRBJ2-7
size: .
CDR3: CSVAGRSPYEQYF
DNA: TGCAGCGTTGCAGGCAGGTCCCCCTACGAGCAGTACTTC

D: TRBD1
V: TRBV4-2
J: TRBJ2-7
size: .
CDR3: CASSQVGQDIYNEQYF
DNA: TGTGCCAGCAGCCAAGTAGGACAGGACATCTACAATGAGCAGTACTTC

D: .
V: TRBV20-1
J: TRBJ2-1
size: .
CDR3: CSARDRLTYNEQFF
DNA: TGCAGTGCTAGAGATCGGCTAACCTACAATGAGCAGTTCTTC

D: .
V: TRBV12-1
J: TRBJ1-1
size: .
CDR3: CASSFEGAGGCTEAFF
DNA: TGTGCCAGCAGCTTTGAAGGGGCAGGGGGCTGCACTGAAGCTTTCTTT

D: TRBD1
V: TRBV4-3
J: TRBJ2-5
size: few
CDR3: CASSQGQGMPGTQYF
DNA: TGCGCCAGCAGCCAAGGACAGGGCATGCCCGGGACCCAGTACTTC

D: .
V: TRBV7-3
J: TRBJ2-5
size: many
CDR3: CASSQFSSETQYF
DNA: TGTGCCAGCAGCCAATTCTCCTCAGAGACCCAGTACTTC

D: .
V: TRBV5-5
J: TRBJ2-3
size: .
CDR3: CASSLLGAAADTQYF
DNA: TGTGCCAGCAGCTTGTTGGGGGCTGCAGCGGATACGCAGTATTTT

D: .
V: TRBV11-2
J: TRBJ1-1
size: few
CDR3: CASSLQGRTEAFF
DNA: TGTGCCAGCAGCTTACAGGGGCGTACTGAAGCTTTCTTT

D: .
V: TRBV4-1
J: TRBJ2-1
size: .
CDR3: CASSQGGGVTNEQFF
DNA: TGCGCCAGCAGCCAGGGTGGAGGGGTCACCAATGAGCAGTTCTTC

D: .
V: TRBV5-1
J: TRBJ2-2
size: .
CDR3: CASSLGKVTGELFF
DNA: TGCGCCAGCAGCTTGGGGAAGGTGACCGGGGAGCTGTTTTTT

D: .
V: TRBV29-1
J: TRBJ1-4
size: .
CDR3: CSVVTRGSMGEKLFF
DNA: TGCAGCGTCGTTACCCGGGGCTCAATGGGTGAAAAACTGTTTTTT

D: .
V: TRBV4-3
J: TRBJ2-4
size: .
CDR3: CASSQNLQIAKNIQYF
DNA: TGCGCCAGCAGCCAAAACTTACAGATAGCCAAAAACATTCAGTACTTC

D: .
V: TRBV7-9
J: TRBJ2-5
size: few
CDR3: CASSAPDYQETQYF
DNA: TGTGCCAGCAGCGCACCGGACTATCAAGAGACCCAGTACTTC

D: .
V: TRBV4-3
J: TRBJ1-1
size: .
CDR3: CASSQDEGTNTEAFF
DNA: TGCGCCAGCAGCCAAGATGAGGGGACGAACACTGAAGCTTTCTTT

D: .
V: TRBV7-9
J: TRBJ2-7
size: few
CDR3: CASTVRDSPYEQYF
DNA: TGTGCCAGCACGGTACGGGATTCGCCCTACGAGCAGTACTTC

D: TRBD1
V: TRBV12-3/TRBV12-4
J: TRBJ2-7
size: many
CDR3: CASSAGTALYEQYF
DNA: TGTGCCAGCAGTGCCGGGACAGCCCTCTACGAGCAGTACTTC

D: .
V: TRBV5-1
J: TRBJ1-1
size: .
CDR3: CASSSQQGGAEAFF
DNA: TGCGCCAGCAGCTCGCAACAGGGAGGGGCTGAAGCTTTCTTT

D: .
V: TRBV4-1
J: TRBJ2-7
size: few
CDR3: CASSQRGGAVYEQYF
DNA: TGCGCCAGCAGCCAAAGGGGGGGCGCAGTCTACGAGCAGTACTTC

D: .
V: TRBV6-1
J: TRBJ2-5
size: .
CDR3: CASSPGLQQETQYF
DNA: TGTGCCAGCAGTCCGGGACTCCAACAAGAGACCCAGTACTTC

D: TRBD2
V: TRBV18
J: TRBJ2-7
size: .
CDR3: CASSPRPSGRGFYEQYF
DNA: TGTGCCAGCTCACCACGGCCTAGCGGGAGGGGGTTCTACGAGCAGTACTTC

D: .
V: TRBV20-1
J: TRBJ1-1
size: .
CDR3: CSARDMNAEAFF
DNA: TGCAGTGCTCGGGACATGAACGCTGAAGCTTTCTTT

D: TRBD2
V: TRBV5-1
J: TRBJ2-7
size: few
CDR3: CASSEGDGLATYEQYF
DNA: TGCGCCAGCAGCGAGGGTGACGGACTAGCGACTTACGAGCAGTACTTC

D: .
V: TRBV13
J: TRBJ1-2
size: few
CDR3: CASSLLTGNNGYTF
DNA: TGTGCCAGCAGCTTACTAACTGGGAATAATGGCTACACCTTC

D: TRBD1
V: TRBV7-2
J: TRBJ2-7
size: .
CDR3: CASSGRQGLNEQYF
DNA: TGTGCCAGCAGCGGGCGACAGGGATTGAACGAGCAGTACTTC

D: TRBD2
V: TRBV24-1
J: TRBJ2-5
size: .
CDR3: CATSEASGLKETQYF
DNA: TGTGCCACCAGTGAGGCTAGCGGACTTAAAGAGACCCAGTACTTC

D: TRBD2
V: TRBV7-8
J: TRBJ2-3
size: few
CDR3: CASSLDPSGGPTDTQYF
DNA: TGTGCCAGCAGCTTAGATCCGAGCGGGGGGCCCACAGATACGCAGTATTTT

D: .
V: TRBV6-2/TRBV6-3
J: TRBJ2-7
size: .
CDR3: CASSYSVARAQYF
DNA: TGTGCCAGCAGTTACTCAGTGGCCAGGGCCCAGTACTTC

D: .
V: TRBV2
J: TRBJ2-1
size: few
CDR3: CASSTGLYNEQFF
DNA: TGTGCCAGCAGTACTGGACTTTACAATGAGCAGTTCTTC

D: .
V: TRBV6-5
J: TRBJ1-5
size: few
CDR3: CASSYSRVNQPQHF
DNA: TGTGCCAGCAGTTACTCGAGGGTCAACCAGCCCCAGCATTTT